This paragraph reports one T cell receptor (beta chain). Its antigen is not known. Sequenced by immunoSEQ multiplex PCR; TCRdb stores in-frame clones only, minus some. The data hold about 86,000 clones, with under 90% observed a single time. This CDR3 has 15 amino acids. Per the germline V gene, CDR1 is SGHDT and CDR2 is YYEEEE. Trimming took 2 bases from V and 4 from J; bases not matched to a gene: 5. The time point denotes: pretreatment peripheral blood. This sample stems from a study of PD-L1 blockade in urothelial cancer. Across the study: Across blood samples, T cells had a median count of about 140,000. Study-wide results and limits: Better survival was forecast by a pretreatment blood TCR clonality below the median.

This rearrangement joins TRBV5-6 to TRBJ1-2; 10 nucleotides line up with TRBD1. This clonotype originated in a man aged 55 to 70 with urothelial cancer. The starting material was PBMCs, obtained around atezolizumab (anti-PD-L1) treatment. CDR3 loop: CASSFDRGRIYGYTF. Written as DNA, the CDR3 is TGTGCCAGCAGCTTTGACAGGGGGCGGATCTATGGCTACACCTTC.